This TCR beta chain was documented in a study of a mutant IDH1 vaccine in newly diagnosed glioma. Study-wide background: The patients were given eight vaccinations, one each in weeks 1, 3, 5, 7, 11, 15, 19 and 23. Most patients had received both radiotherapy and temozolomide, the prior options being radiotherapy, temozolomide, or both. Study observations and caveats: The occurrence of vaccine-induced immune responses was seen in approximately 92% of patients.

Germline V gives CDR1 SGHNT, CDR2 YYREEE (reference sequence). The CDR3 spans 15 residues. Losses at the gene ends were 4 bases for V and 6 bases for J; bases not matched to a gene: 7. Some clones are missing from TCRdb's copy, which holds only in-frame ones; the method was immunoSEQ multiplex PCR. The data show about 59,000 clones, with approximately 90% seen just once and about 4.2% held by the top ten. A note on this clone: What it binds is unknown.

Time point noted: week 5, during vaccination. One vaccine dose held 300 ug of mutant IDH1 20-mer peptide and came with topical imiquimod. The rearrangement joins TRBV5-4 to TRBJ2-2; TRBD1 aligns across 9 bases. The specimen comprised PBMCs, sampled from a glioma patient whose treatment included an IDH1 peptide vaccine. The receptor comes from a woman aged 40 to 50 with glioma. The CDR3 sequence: CASSRNYRGPGELFF. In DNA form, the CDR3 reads TGTGCCAGCAGCCGAAACTACAGGGGGCCCGGGGAGCTGTTTTTT.